These T cell receptor beta chains were read from a single sample in a study of blood T cell repertoires in COVID-19. This table comes from immunoSEQ multiplex PCR, and its TCRdb copy is limited to in-frame clones, with some not included. The table lists 170,000 or so clones, about 87% of them singletons. Sequencing was done on a sample of peripheral blood. The receptors come from a man aged 55 to 69 with COVID-19, enrolled during active disease. The CDR3 runs from the conserved cysteine through the conserved F or W.

j_call v_call cdr3_aa
TRBJ2-7 TRBV7-2 CASSLGPGEQYF
TRBJ1-1 TRBV11-2 CASSQGQREAFF
TRBJ2-3 TRBV3-1/TRBV3-2 CASGLHTDTQYF
TRBJ1-5 TRBV21-1 CASSSTRQRSREYSNQPQHF
TRBJ1-5 TRBV7-8 CASSEQGGRQPQHF
TRBJ1-5 TRBV6-6 CASQQVHRSNQPQHF
TRBJ2-3 TRBV30 CAWSGLAGSQGTQYF
TRBJ1-6 TRBV5-1 CASSLTGQGGNSPLHF
TRBJ1-2 TRBV5-6 CASSLGSGKTYGYTF
TRBJ2-3 TRBV6-1 CASSEKRGGHVDTQYF
TRBJ2-2 TRBV23-1 CASSQWDRGDTGELFF
TRBJ2-1 TRBV7-3 CASSLTGTSGRVGNEQFF
TRBJ1-3 TRBV5-1 CASSLGSRGSGNTIYF
TRBJ2-7 TRBV6-5 CASSRTSGYEQYF
TRBJ2-7 TRBV10-3 CAISKQESSYEQYF
TRBJ2-3 TRBV2 CASIGTSGFTDTQYF
TRBJ1-5 TRBV7-8 CASSPMGGTVSNQPQHF
TRBJ1-4 TRBV6-6 CASSTGTGNEKLFF
TRBJ2-3 TRBV19 CASSTNTDTQYF
TRBJ2-7 TRBV9 CASSATGTGTYEQYF